Listed below are T cell receptor beta chains from one sample, sequenced in a study of metastatic and nonmetastatic thyroid tumors. TCRdb re-clonotyped the PCR reads via MiXCR. The sample records about 49,000 clones, less than 4.5% being singletons. Sample: blood. Source of these receptors: a female donor with papillary thyroid cancer or a benign thyroid nodule (not recorded which). Some clones in this sample may be carry-over from other donors' samples. Both conserved end residues are part of each CDR3. The D gene is left open where the match is weak. Not all rows give a size; the values are once, few, many and, for expanded clones, a class.

CDR3 protein: CASSSSGTIEQYF; CDR3 DNA: TGTGCCAGCAGTTCTAGCGGTACTATCGAGCAGTACTTC; J gene: TRBJ2-7; D gene: TRBD2; clone size: few; V gene: TRBV28
CDR3 protein: CASTAGTVSKETQYF; CDR3 DNA: TGTGCCAGCACTGCCGGCACTGTTAGCAAAGAGACGCAGTATTTT; J gene: TRBJ2-3; D gene: -; clone size: -; V gene: TRBV6-1
CDR3 protein: CAISGTSGSADTQYF; CDR3 DNA: TGTGCCATCAGTGGGACTAGCGGGAGTGCAGATACGCAGTATTTT; J gene: TRBJ2-3; D gene: TRBD2; clone size: many; V gene: TRBV10-3
CDR3 protein: CASSHGTGTGNTIYF; CDR3 DNA: TGTGCCAGCAGTCACGGGACAGGGACAGGAAACACCATATATTTT; J gene: TRBJ1-3; D gene: TRBD1; clone size: few; V gene: TRBV28
CDR3 protein: CASSARLAGLPDTQYF; CDR3 DNA: TGTGCCAGCAGCGCCAGACTAGCGGGCCTCCCTGATACGCAGTATTTT; J gene: TRBJ2-3; D gene: TRBD2; clone size: many; V gene: TRBV7-2
CDR3 protein: CASSPRSRTSGRHEQYF; CDR3 DNA: TGTGCCAGCAGCCCCAGAAGCCGGACTAGCGGGAGACACGAGCAGTACTTC; J gene: TRBJ2-7; D gene: TRBD2; clone size: many; V gene: TRBV9
CDR3 protein: CASSTGRHYGYTF; CDR3 DNA: TGTGCCAGTAGTACCGGACGGCACTATGGCTACACCTTC; J gene: TRBJ1-2; D gene: -; clone size: -; V gene: TRBV19
CDR3 protein: CASRRTGSYTDTQYF; CDR3 DNA: TGTGCCAGCAGGAGGACAGGGTCTTACACAGATACGCAGTATTTT; J gene: TRBJ2-3; D gene: TRBD1; clone size: few; V gene: TRBV28
CDR3 protein: CASSPRAGTVDPSYGYTF; CDR3 DNA: TGTGCCAGCTCACCCCGAGCGGGGACGGTCGACCCGTCCTATGGCTACACCTTC; J gene: TRBJ1-2; D gene: -; clone size: -; V gene: TRBV18
CDR3 protein: CASSRDGTEAFF; CDR3 DNA: TGCGCCAGCAGCCGGGACGGCACGGAAGCTTTCTTT; J gene: TRBJ1-1; D gene: -; clone size: many; V gene: TRBV5-1
CDR3 protein: CSARQGEFGYTF; CDR3 DNA: TGCAGTGCTAGACAGGGGGAATTTGGCTACACCTTC; J gene: TRBJ1-2; D gene: TRBD1; clone size: many; V gene: TRBV20-1
CDR3 protein: CASRDRGPNGYTF; CDR3 DNA: TGTGCCAGTAGGGACAGGGGGCCAAATGGCTACACCTTC; J gene: TRBJ1-2; D gene: TRBD1; clone size: -; V gene: TRBV19
CDR3 protein: CASSQIGGTKNIQYF; CDR3 DNA: TGCGCCAGCAGCCAAATTGGAGGAACCAAAAACATTCAGTACTTC; J gene: TRBJ2-4; D gene: -; clone size: -; V gene: TRBV4-1
CDR3 protein: CASSGTQPLQYF; CDR3 DNA: TGTGCCAGCAGCGGGACTCAACCATTGCAGTATTTT; J gene: TRBJ2-3; D gene: -; clone size: many; V gene: TRBV2
CDR3 protein: CAWKVASGYNEQFF; CDR3 DNA: TGTGCCTGGAAAGTAGCTAGCGGTTACAATGAGCAGTTCTTC; J gene: TRBJ2-1; D gene: TRBD2; clone size: many; V gene: TRBV30
CDR3 protein: CVSSPPSAYTQYF; CDR3 DNA: TGTGTCAGCAGCCCCCCGAGCGCATATACGCAGTATTTT; J gene: TRBJ2-3; D gene: -; clone size: -; V gene: TRBV12-3/TRBV12-4
CDR3 protein: CANGGTEGTEAFF; CDR3 DNA: TGTGCCAATGGGGGGACAGAGGGGACTGAAGCTTTCTTT; J gene: TRBJ1-1; D gene: TRBD1; clone size: few; V gene: TRBV6-1
CDR3 protein: CASMTVGNTESFF; CDR3 DNA: TGTGCCAGTATGACGGTCGGGAATACTGAATCTTTCTTT; J gene: TRBJ1-1; D gene: -; clone size: -; V gene: TRBV12-3/TRBV12-4
CDR3 protein: CASQAGTSGNEPKQYF; CDR3 DNA: TGTGCCTCACAGGCGGGGACTAGCGGAAACGAACCCAAGCAGTACTTC; J gene: TRBJ2-7; D gene: TRBD2; clone size: many; V gene: TRBV30
CDR3 protein: CASSRGGSNNEQFF; CDR3 DNA: TGTGCCAGTAGTAGGGGGGGTTCAAACAATGAGCAGTTCTTC; J gene: TRBJ2-1; D gene: TRBD2; clone size: many; V gene: TRBV19
CDR3 protein: CASSLTAGARGSTDTQYF; CDR3 DNA: TGTGCCAGCAGTTTAACGGCGGGAGCGAGAGGTTCCACAGATACGCAGTATTTT; J gene: TRBJ2-3; D gene: TRBD2; clone size: -; V gene: TRBV28
CDR3 protein: CASSFRATGELFF; CDR3 DNA: TGTGCCAGCAGCTTCAGGGCCACCGGGGAGCTGTTTTTT; J gene: TRBJ2-2; D gene: -; clone size: many; V gene: TRBV5-8
CDR3 protein: CATTRGTGGASDTQYF; CDR3 DNA: TGTGCCACCACCAGGGGGACAGGGGGCGCATCAGATACGCAGTATTTT; J gene: TRBJ2-3; D gene: TRBD1; clone size: -; V gene: TRBV12-3/TRBV12-4
CDR3 protein: CASTTGANEKLFF; CDR3 DNA: TGTGCCAGCACAACAGGGGCGAATGAAAAACTGTTTTTT; J gene: TRBJ1-4; D gene: TRBD1; clone size: few; V gene: TRBV27
CDR3 protein: CASSLGGAPLHF; CDR3 DNA: TGTGCCAGCAGCTTAGGCGGGGCTCCCCTCCACTTT; J gene: TRBJ1-6; D gene: -; clone size: many; V gene: TRBV11-3
CDR3 protein: CASSLSSGSSYEQYF; CDR3 DNA: TGTGCCAGCAGCTTATCTAGCGGGAGCTCCTACGAGCAGTACTTC; J gene: TRBJ2-7; D gene: TRBD2; clone size: -; V gene: TRBV11-1
CDR3 protein: CSAKPGWVGSPLHF; CDR3 DNA: TGCAGTGCTAAGCCGGGTTGGGTAGGCTCACCCCTCCACTTT; J gene: TRBJ1-6; D gene: -; clone size: few; V gene: TRBV20-1
CDR3 protein: CASSPQGNNSPLHF; CDR3 DNA: TGCGCCAGCAGCCCTCAGGGAAATAATTCACCCCTCCACTTT; J gene: TRBJ1-6; D gene: -; clone size: many; V gene: TRBV5-1
CDR3 protein: CAWSVSGGGTEAFF; CDR3 DNA: TGTGCCTGGAGTGTAAGCGGGGGAGGCACTGAAGCTTTCTTT; J gene: TRBJ1-1; D gene: -; clone size: many; V gene: TRBV30
CDR3 protein: CASSVVDSGTGELFF; CDR3 DNA: TGTGCCAGCAGCGTAGTTGATAGCGGCACCGGGGAGCTGTTTTTT; J gene: TRBJ2-2; D gene: -; clone size: many; V gene: TRBV9
CDR3 protein: CASGFMGHQANYGYTF; CDR3 DNA: TGTGCTAGTGGTTTCATGGGACATCAAGCTAACTATGGCTACACCTTC; J gene: TRBJ1-2; D gene: -; clone size: medium-sized; V gene: TRBV12-5
CDR3 protein: CASSYRRSMGGYTF; CDR3 DNA: TGTGCCAGCAGTTACCGCAGAAGTATGGGGGGCTACACCTTC; J gene: TRBJ1-2; D gene: -; clone size: few; V gene: TRBV6-2/TRBV6-3
CDR3 protein: CASSLQGGLNTEAFF; CDR3 DNA: TGTGCCAGCAGTTTACAGGGGGGCCTGAACACTGAAGCTTTCTTT; J gene: TRBJ1-1; D gene: TRBD1; clone size: many; V gene: TRBV12-3/TRBV12-4
CDR3 protein: CASSNQEDYNEQFF; CDR3 DNA: TGTGCCAGTAGTAACCAGGAGGATTACAATGAGCAGTTCTTC; J gene: TRBJ2-1; D gene: -; clone size: many; V gene: TRBV19
CDR3 protein: CASSFFSGNTGGLFF; CDR3 DNA: TGCGCCAGCAGCTTCTTTAGCGGGAACACCGGGGGGCTGTTTTTT; J gene: TRBJ2-2; D gene: TRBD2; clone size: -; V gene: TRBV5-1
CDR3 protein: CGARVGTWVDTQYF; CDR3 DNA: TGCGGTGCTAGAGTCGGGACATGGGTAGATACGCAGTATTTT; J gene: TRBJ2-3; D gene: -; clone size: few; V gene: TRBV20-1
CDR3 protein: CSARANGLAWITDTQYF; CDR3 DNA: TGCAGTGCTAGAGCGAATGGACTAGCTTGGATCACAGATACGCAGTATTTT; J gene: TRBJ2-3; D gene: TRBD2; clone size: many; V gene: TRBV20-1
CDR3 protein: CASSEAIRAESTKLFF; CDR3 DNA: TGTGCCAGTAGTGAAGCGATTAGGGCAGAGAGTACAAAACTGTTTTTT; J gene: TRBJ1-4; D gene: -; clone size: -; V gene: TRBV6-1
CDR3 protein: CASSPGQGGNTIYF; CDR3 DNA: TGTGCCAGCTCACCAGGACAGGGCGGAAACACCATATATTTT; J gene: TRBJ1-3; D gene: TRBD1; clone size: many; V gene: TRBV18
CDR3 protein: CASSESKDAQETQYF; CDR3 DNA: TGCGCCAGCAGTGAGTCGAAGGACGCTCAGGAGACCCAGTACTTC; J gene: TRBJ2-5; D gene: -; clone size: many; V gene: TRBV10-1
CDR3 protein: CATSSGRAIVGETQYF; CDR3 DNA: TGTGCCACCTCCAGCGGGAGGGCCATAGTCGGAGAGACCCAGTACTTC; J gene: TRBJ2-5; D gene: TRBD2; clone size: many; V gene: TRBV6-2/TRBV6-3
CDR3 protein: CASSAEEIFNNEQFF; CDR3 DNA: TGTGCCAGCAGTGCGGAGGAGATCTTTAACAATGAGCAGTTCTTC; J gene: TRBJ2-1; D gene: -; clone size: medium-sized; V gene: TRBV6-1
CDR3 protein: CSARPIAAGYEQYF; CDR3 DNA: TGCAGTGCCCGCCCTATAGCTGCGGGGTACGAGCAGTACTTC; J gene: TRBJ2-7; D gene: -; clone size: many; V gene: TRBV20-1